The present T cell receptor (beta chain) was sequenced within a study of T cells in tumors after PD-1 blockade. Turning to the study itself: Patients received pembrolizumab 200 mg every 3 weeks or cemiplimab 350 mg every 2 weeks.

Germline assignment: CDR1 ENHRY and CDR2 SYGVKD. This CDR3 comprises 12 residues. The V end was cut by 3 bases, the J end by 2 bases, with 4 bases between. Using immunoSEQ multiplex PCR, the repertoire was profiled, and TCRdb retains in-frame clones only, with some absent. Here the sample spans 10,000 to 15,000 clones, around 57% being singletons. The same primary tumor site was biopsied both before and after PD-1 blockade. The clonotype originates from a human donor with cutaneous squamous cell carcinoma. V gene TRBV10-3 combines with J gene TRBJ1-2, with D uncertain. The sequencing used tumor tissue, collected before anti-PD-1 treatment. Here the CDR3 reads CAISDRNYGYTF. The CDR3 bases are TGTGCCATCAGTGACAGAAACTATGGCTACACCTTC.